This T cell receptor (beta chain) originates from a study of shared clonotypes between healthy human individuals. Clones were sequenced by immunoSEQ multiplex PCR, and TCRdb holds only the in-frame ones, with some missing. The data contain 2 million to 3 million clones, 90% to 95% of them singletons. Study-wide points: Naive subsets, compared against memory subsets, generally had larger estimated richness values. All-four-donor shared clonotypes had higher generation probabilities than non-shared clonotypes did.

CDR1 SGHDT and CDR2 YYEEEE come from the germline V gene. There are 19 residues in the CDR3. Trimming cost V 3 bases and J 3 bases; bases outside gene matches: 10. Points on this clone: Antigen unknown.

Caucasian adults residing in Nashville, Tennessee made up all the donors. The genes are TRBV5-6 and TRBJ2-1, with TRBD2 matching over 15 bases. This receptor was identified in a man aged 18 to 30 in good health. Some clones in this sample may be carry-over from other donors' samples. The sequencing input was naive CD4+ T cells from PBMCs. The subset was: CD45RA+ positively selected. The chain's CDR3 is CASSSRWTSGRASYNEQFF. In DNA form, the CDR3 reads TGTGCCAGCAGCTCCCGATGGACTAGCGGGAGGGCGAGCTACAATGAGCAGTTCTTC.